What follows is one T cell receptor (beta chain) and its context. Antigen: not known. This record comes from a study of cytomegalovirus exposure and HLA in healthy donors. Study results and limitations: Most CMV-associated TCR beta chains appeared HLA-restricted in a later analysis.

Vbeta (60) and Jbeta (13) primers were used in the PCR. Generated by immunoSEQ multiplex PCR, the TCRdb table keeps only in-frame clones and is missing some. The repertoire has around 140,000 clones, around nine tenths of them found once; the top ten carry less than 5.5%. This CDR3 is built from 13 residues. The germline CDR1 and CDR2 sequences are SGHRS and YFSETQ. The V end was cut by 6 bases, the J end by 4 bases, with 12 bases between. V is TRBV5-1 and J is TRBJ2-3; D is possibly TRBD1 (6 bases). This clonotype was sampled from a woman in her 30s in good health and CMV-seronegative. Specimen: PBMCs. The CDR3 protein is CASTQPGADTQYF. CDR3 coding DNA: TGCGCCAGCACCCAACCAGGGGCAGATACGCAGTATTTT.